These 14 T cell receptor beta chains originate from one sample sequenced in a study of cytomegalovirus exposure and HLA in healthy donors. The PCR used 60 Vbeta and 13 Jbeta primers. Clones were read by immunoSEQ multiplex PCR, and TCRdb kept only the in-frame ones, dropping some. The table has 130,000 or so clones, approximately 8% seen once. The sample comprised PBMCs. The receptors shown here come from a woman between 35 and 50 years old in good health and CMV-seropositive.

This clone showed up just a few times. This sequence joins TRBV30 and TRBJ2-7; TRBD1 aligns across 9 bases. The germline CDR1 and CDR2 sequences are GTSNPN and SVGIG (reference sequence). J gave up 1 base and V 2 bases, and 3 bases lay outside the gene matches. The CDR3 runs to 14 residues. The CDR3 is CAWSWDRASYEQYF. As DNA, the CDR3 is TGTGCCTGGAGTTGGGACAGGGCGTCCTACGAGCAGTACTTC.

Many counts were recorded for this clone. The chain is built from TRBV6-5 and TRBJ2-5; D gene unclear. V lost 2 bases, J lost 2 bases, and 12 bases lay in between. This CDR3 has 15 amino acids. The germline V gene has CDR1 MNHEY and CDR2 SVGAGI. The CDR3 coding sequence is TGTGCCAGCAGTTACGGCGGAGATCCTCAAGAGACCCAGTACTTC. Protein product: CASSYGGDPQETQYF.

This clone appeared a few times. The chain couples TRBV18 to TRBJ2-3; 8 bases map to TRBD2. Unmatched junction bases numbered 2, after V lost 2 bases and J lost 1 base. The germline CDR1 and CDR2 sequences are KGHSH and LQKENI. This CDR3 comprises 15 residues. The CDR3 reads CASSPTREGTDTQYF. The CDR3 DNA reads TGTGCCAGCTCACCAACGCGGGAGGGCACAGATACGCAGTATTTT. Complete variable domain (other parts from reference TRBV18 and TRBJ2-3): NAGVMQNPRHLVRRRGQEARLRCSPMKGHSHVYWYRQLPEEGLKFMVYLQKENIIDESGMPKERFSAEFPKEGPSILRIQQVVRGDSAAYFCASSPTREGTDTQYFGPGTRLTVL.

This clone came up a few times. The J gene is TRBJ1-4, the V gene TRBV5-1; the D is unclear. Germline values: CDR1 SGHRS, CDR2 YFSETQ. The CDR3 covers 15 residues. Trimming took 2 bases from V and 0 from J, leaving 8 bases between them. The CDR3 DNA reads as TGCGCCAGCAGCTTCGCGAGCGCAACTAATGAAAAACTGTTTTTT. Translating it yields CASSFASATNEKLFF.

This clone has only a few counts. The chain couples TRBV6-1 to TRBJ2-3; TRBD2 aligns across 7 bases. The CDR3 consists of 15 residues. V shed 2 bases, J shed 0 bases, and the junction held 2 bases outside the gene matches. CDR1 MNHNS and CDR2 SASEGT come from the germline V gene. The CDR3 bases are TGTGCCAGCAGTGAATTCGGGGGGAGCACAGATACGCAGTATTTT. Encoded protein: CASSEFGGSTDTQYF.

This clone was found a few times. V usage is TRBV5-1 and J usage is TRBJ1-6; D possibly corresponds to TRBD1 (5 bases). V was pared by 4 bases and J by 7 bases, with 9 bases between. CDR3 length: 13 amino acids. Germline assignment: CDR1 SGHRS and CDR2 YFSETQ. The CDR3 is CASSEKGNSPLHF. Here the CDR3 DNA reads TGCGCCAGCAGCGAGAAGGGGAATTCACCCCTCCACTTT.

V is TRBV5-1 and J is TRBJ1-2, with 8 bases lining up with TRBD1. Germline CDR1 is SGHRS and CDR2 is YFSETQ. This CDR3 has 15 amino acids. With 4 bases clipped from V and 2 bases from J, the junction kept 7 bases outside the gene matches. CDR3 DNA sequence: TGCGCCAGCAGCCCTAGGACAGGGTACAACTATGGCTACACCTTC. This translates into CASSPRTGYNYGYTF.

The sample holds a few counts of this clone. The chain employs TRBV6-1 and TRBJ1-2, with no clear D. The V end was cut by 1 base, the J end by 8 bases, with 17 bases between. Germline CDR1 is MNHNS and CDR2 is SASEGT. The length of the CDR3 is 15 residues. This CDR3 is CASSEGTGFSVGYTF. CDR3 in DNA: TGTGCCAGCAGTGAAGGAACGGGGTTCTCGGTCGGCTACACCTTC.

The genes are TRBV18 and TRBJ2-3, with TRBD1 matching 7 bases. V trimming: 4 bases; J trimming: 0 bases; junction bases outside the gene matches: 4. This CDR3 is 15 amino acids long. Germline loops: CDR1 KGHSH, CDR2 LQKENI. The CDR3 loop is CASSQGASSTDTQYF. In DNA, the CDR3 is TGTGCCAGCTCACAGGGGGCGTCGAGCACAGATACGCAGTATTTT.

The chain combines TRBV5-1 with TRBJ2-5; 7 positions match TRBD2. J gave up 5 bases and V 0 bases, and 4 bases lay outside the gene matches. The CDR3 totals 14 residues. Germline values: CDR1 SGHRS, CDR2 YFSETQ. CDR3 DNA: TGCGCCAGCAGCTTGGATAAGGGAGGGGAGACCCAGTACTTC. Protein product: CASSLDKGGETQYF.

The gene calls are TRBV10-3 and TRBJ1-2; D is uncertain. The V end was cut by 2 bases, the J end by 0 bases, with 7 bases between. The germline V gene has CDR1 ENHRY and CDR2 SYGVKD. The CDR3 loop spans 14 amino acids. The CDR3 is CAISEPVSNYGYTF. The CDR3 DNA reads TGTGCCATCAGTGAGCCAGTGTCTAACTATGGCTACACCTTC.

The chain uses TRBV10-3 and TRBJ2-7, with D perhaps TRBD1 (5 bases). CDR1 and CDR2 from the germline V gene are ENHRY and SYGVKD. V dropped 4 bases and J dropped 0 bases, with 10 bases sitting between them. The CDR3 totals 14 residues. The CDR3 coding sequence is TGTGCCATCAGTGTACAGGAAGACTCCTACGAGCAGTACTTC. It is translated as CAISVQEDSYEQYF.

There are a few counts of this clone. CDR3 bases: TGTGCCAGCAGCTTAAAAAGACTTCAACCCGAGGAGACCCAGTACTTC. This codes for CASSLKRLQPEETQYF. The chain carries TRBV7-9 and TRBJ2-5, with D hard to call. Germline-derived CDR1 and CDR2 are SEHNR and FQNEAQ (reference sequence). The CDR3 contains 16 residues. Trimming removed 2 bases from V and 5 bases from J, with 18 bases in between.

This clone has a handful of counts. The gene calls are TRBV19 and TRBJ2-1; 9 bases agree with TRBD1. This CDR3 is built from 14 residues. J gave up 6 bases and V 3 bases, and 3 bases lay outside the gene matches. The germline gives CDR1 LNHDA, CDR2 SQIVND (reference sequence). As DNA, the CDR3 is TGTGCCAGTAGTATCCGGACAGGGGCCAATGAGCAGTTCTTC. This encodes CASSIRTGANEQFF.